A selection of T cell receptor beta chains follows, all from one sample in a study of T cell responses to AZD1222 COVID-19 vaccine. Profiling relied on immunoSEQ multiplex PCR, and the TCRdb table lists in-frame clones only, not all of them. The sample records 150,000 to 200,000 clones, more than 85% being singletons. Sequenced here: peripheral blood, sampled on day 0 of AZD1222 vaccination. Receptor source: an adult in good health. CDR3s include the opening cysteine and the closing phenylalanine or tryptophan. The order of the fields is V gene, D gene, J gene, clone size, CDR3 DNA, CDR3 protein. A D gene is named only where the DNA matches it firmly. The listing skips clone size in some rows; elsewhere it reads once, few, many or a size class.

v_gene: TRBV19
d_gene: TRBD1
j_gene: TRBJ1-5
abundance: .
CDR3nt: TGTGCCAGTAGTATGGCGGGACAGGGACATCAGCCCCAGCATTTT
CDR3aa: CASSMAGQGHQPQHF

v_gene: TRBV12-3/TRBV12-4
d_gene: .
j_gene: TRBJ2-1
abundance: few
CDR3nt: TGTGCCAGCAGTCTCTACAATGAGCAGTTCTTC
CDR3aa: CASSLYNEQFF

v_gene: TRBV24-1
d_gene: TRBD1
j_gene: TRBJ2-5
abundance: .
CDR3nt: TGTGCCACCAGCACAGGGGGCCGCCAAGAGACCCAGTACTTC
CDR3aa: CATSTGGRQETQYF

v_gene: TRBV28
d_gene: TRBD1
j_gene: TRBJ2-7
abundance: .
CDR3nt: TGTGCCAGCTCCGGGACAGGGGCAATCTACGAGCAGTACTTC
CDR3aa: CASSGTGAIYEQYF

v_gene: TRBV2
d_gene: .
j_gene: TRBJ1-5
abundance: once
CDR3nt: TGTGCCAGCAAGGGGGAGTTCAATCAGCCCCAGCATTTT
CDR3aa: CASKGEFNQPQHF

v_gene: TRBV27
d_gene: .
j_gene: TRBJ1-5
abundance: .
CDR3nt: TGTGCCAGCAGTTCCCTGGGGCAGCTCAATCAGCCCCAGCATTTT
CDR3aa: CASSSLGQLNQPQHF

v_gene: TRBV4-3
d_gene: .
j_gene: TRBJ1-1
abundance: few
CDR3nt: TGCGCCAGCAGCCAACTAGGGAACACTGAAGCTTTCTTT
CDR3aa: CASSQLGNTEAFF

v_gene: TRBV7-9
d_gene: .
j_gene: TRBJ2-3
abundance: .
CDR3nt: TGTGCCAGCAGCCCTTATTTCCTTTCACACACAGATACGCAGTATTTT
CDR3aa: CASSPYFLSHTDTQYF

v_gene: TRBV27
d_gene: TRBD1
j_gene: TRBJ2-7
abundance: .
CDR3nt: TGTGCCAGCAGTTTATTCCCGACAGGGAAGGAGTACGAGCAGTACTTC
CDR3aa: CASSLFPTGKEYEQYF

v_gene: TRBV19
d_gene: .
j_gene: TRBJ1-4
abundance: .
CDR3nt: TGTGCCAGTAGTATCGGGGACACTAATGAAAAACTGTTTTTT
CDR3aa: CASSIGDTNEKLFF

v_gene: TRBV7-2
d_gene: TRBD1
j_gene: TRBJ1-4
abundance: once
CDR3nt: TGTGCCAGCAGGCCCGACAGGGGGCCCGATGAAAAACTGTTTTTT
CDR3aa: CASRPDRGPDEKLFF

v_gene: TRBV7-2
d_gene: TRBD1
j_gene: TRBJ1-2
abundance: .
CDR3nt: TGTGCCAGCAGTGTTCCGGGACAGGGTTATTTTGGCTACACCTTC
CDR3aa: CASSVPGQGYFGYTF

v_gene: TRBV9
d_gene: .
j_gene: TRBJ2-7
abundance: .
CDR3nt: TGTGCCAGCAGCGTAGGAACCGGGGCCCGGTGGGGCTCCTACGAGCAGTACTTC
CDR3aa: CASSVGTGARWGSYEQYF

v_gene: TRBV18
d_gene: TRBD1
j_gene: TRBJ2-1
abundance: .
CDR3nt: TGTGCCAGCTCACCGGGGACAGGGAATGAGCAGTTCTTC
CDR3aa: CASSPGTGNEQFF

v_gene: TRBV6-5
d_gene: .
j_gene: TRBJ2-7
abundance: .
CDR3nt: TGTGCCAGCACCCCAGGAGGGGGGTACTCCTACGAGCAGTACTTC
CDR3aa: CASTPGGGYSYEQYF

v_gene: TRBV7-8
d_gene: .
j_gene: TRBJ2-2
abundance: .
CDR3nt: TGTGCCAGCAGCGGGCCGCTGAGTTCCGGGGAGCTGTTTTTT
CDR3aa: CASSGPLSSGELFF

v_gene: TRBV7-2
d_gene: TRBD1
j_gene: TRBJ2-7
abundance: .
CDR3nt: TGTGCCAGCAGCCAAGGACAGGGGCAGGACGAGCAGTACTTC
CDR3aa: CASSQGQGQDEQYF

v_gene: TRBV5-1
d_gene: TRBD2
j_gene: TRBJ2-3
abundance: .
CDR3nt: TGCGCCAGCAGCTTGGTGGCTAGCGGGAGCGGTCCAGATACGCAGTATTTT
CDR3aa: CASSLVASGSGPDTQYF

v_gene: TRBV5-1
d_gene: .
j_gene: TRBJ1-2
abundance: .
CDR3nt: TGCGCCAGCAGCTGGGGGACACTGCCGAACTATGGCTACACCTTC
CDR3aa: CASSWGTLPNYGYTF

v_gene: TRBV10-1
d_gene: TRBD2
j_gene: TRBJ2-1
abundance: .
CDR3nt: TGCGCCAGCAGTGAGTCGAGGGCTAGCGGGAATGATGAGCAGTTCTTC
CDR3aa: CASSESRASGNDEQFF

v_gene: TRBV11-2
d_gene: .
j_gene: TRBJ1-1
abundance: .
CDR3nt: TGTGCCAGCAGCCCGCTGACAGGGAACACTGAAGCTTTCTTT
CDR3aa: CASSPLTGNTEAFF

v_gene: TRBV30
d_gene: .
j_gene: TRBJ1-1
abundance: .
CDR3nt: TGTGCCTGGATGTCGGCGGGGGGGCCGCGGACTGAAGCTTTCTTT
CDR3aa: CAWMSAGGPRTEAFF

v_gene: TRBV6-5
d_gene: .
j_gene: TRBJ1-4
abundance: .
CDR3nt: TGTGCCAGCAGTCCGGCCTTAGCTAATGAAAAACTGTTTTTT
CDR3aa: CASSPALANEKLFF

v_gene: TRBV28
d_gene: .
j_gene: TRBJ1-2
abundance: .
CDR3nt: TGTGCCAGCAGTTTCACCGGGGCCACCAGGGATGGCTACACCTTC
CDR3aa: CASSFTGATRDGYTF

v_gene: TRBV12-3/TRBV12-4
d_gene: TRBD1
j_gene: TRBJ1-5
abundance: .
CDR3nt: TGTGCCAGCAGTCAGGGGGCGAGCCAGCCCCAGCATTTT
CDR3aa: CASSQGASQPQHF

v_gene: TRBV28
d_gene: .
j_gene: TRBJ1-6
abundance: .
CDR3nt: TGTGCCAGCAGGGGGGACCTCAATAATTCACCCCTCCACTTT
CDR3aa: CASRGDLNNSPLHF

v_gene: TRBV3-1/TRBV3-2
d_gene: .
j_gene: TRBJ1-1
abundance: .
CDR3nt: TGTGCCAGCAGCCAAGGCGGGGGGCCCACTGAAGCTTTCTTT
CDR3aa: CASSQGGGPTEAFF